The next 25 T cell receptor beta chains were all read from a single sample in a study of cytomegalovirus exposure and HLA in healthy donors. A multiplex PCR was run with 60 Vbeta primers and 13 Jbeta primers. Using immunoSEQ multiplex PCR, the repertoire was profiled, and TCRdb retains in-frame clones only, with some absent. The sample lists 100,000 to 150,000 clones; under 85% were seen once. The sequencing sample was made of PBMCs. Source of these receptors: a woman aged 35 to 49 in good health and CMV-seropositive.

This clone has just a few counts. This chain joins TRBV28 and TRBJ2-3; 7 nucleotides match TRBD2. The length of the CDR3 is 14 residues. Germline V lookup: CDR1 MDHEN, CDR2 SYDVKM. V trimming: 7 bases; J trimming: 6 bases; junction bases outside the gene matches: 10. CDR3 amino acids: CASTWGGSGDTQYF. The DNA of the CDR3 is TGTGCCAGCACCTGGGGCGGGAGCGGGGATACGCAGTATTTT.

The chain couples TRBV5-1 to TRBJ2-7; 7 nucleotides align to TRBD1. With V trimmed by 0 bases and J by 1 base, 7 bases remained unmatched. This CDR3 has 16 amino acids. Germline CDR1 is SGHRS and CDR2 is YFSETQ. CDR3 amino acids: CASSLARGSLSYEQYF. The CDR3 DNA follows: TGCGCCAGCAGCTTGGCCAGGGGGAGTCTGTCCTACGAGCAGTACTTC.

This chain joins TRBV5-1 and TRBJ1-1, with 7 bases that match TRBD1. Germline CDR1 is SGHRS and CDR2 is YFSETQ. V shed 4 bases, J shed 5 bases, and the junction held 8 bases outside the gene matches. The CDR3 has 14 residues. The CDR3 coding sequence is TGCGCCAGCAGCATTGGGGACAGAGAAACTGAAGCTTTCTTT. Residues: CASSIGDRETEAFF.

The rearrangement uses TRBV5-4 and TRBJ2-3, with 11 bases fitting TRBD2. J was trimmed by 0 bases and V by 2 bases; bases with no gene match: 8. The V gene's germline CDR1 is SGHNT and CDR2 YYREEE (reference sequence). CDR3 length: 18 amino acids. CDR3 nucleotides: TGTGCCAGCAGCTTAACGGGACTAGCGGAAATAAGCACAGATACGCAGTATTTT. It encodes CASSLTGLAEISTDTQYF. Filled out from reference TRBV5-4 and TRBJ2-3, the complete variable domain reads ETGVTQSPTHLIKTRGQQVTLRCSSQSGHNTVSWYQQALGQGPQFIFQYYREEENGRGNFPPRFSGLQFPNYSSELNVNALELDDSALYLCASSLTGLAEISTDTQYFGPGTRLTVL.

The chain couples TRBV7-6 to TRBJ2-7; 7 nucleotides align to TRBD1. Trimming removed 4 bases from V and 7 bases from J; junction bases left unmatched: 7. The CDR3 totals 13 residues. CDR1 and CDR2 from the germline V gene are SGHVS and FNYEAQ. The CDR3 region has the DNA TGTGCCAGCAGCTCCGACAGGGTGGGGGAGCAGTACTTC. Protein: CASSSDRVGEQYF.

The V call is TRBV21-1, the J call TRBJ2-1; TRBD2, as called in the table, went unchecked against the DNA. TRBV21-1 is a pseudogene locus. The CDR3 extends over 15 amino acids. This CDR3 is CASSKDSGGYNEQFF. The CDR3 nucleotides read TGTGCCAGCAGCAAAGATAGCGGGGGGTACAATGAGCAGTTCTTC.

The chain uses TRBV9 and TRBJ2-5; 7 bases fit TRBD2. CDR3 length: 15 residues. The V gene's germline CDR1 is SGDLS and CDR2 YYNGEE. J gave up 11 bases and V 0 bases, and 13 bases lay outside the gene matches. The CDR3: CASSVEGGPPGEQYF. The CDR3 DNA sequence: TGTGCCAGCAGCGTAGAGGGAGGGCCCCCGGGGGAGCAGTACTTC.

This clone has only a few counts. The genes are TRBV28 and TRBJ2-7; TRBD1 is a possible D gene (6 bases). Trimming pared 4 bases from V and 2 bases from J, leaving 15 bases between. The CDR3 runs to 15 residues. The germline gives CDR1 MDHEN, CDR2 SYDVKM. The CDR3, as DNA: TGTGCCAGCAGTTCCCTGGGGACACCCCCCTACGAGCAGTACTTC. Amino acid sequence: CASSSLGTPPYEQYF.

The chain links TRBV11-2 to TRBJ1-2; unclear D gene. This CDR3 has 15 residues. V was shortened by 2 bases and J by 0 bases, with 10 bases between the two germline ends. Germline V lookup: CDR1 SGHAT, CDR2 FQNNGV. This CDR3 reads CASSLFSGTNYGYTF. In DNA form, the CDR3 reads TGTGCCAGCAGCTTATTTTCCGGGACTAACTATGGCTACACCTTC.

This chain links TRBV7-8 with TRBJ2-7, with no clear D. The CDR3 runs 14 residues. CDR1 and CDR2 (germline): SGHVS, FQNEAQ. Trimming took 3 bases from V and 2 from J, leaving 11 bases between them. The CDR3 here is CASSLGILPYEQYF. CDR3 nucleotides: TGTGCCAGCAGCTTGGGCATATTACCCTACGAGCAGTACTTC. Full variable domain (remainder filled in from reference TRBV7-8 and TRBJ2-7): GAGVSQSPRYKVAKRGQDVALRCDPISGHVSLFWYQQALGQGPEFLTYFQNEAQLDKSGLPSDRFFAERPEGSVSTLKIQRTQQEDSAVYLCASSLGILPYEQYFGPGTRLTVT.

This clone was seen many times. The V and J genes are TRBV5-6 and TRBJ2-7, with 10 bases fitting TRBD2. Germline assignment: CDR1 SGHDT and CDR2 YYEEEE. With V trimmed by 1 base and J by 3 bases, 16 bases remained unmatched. The CDR3 runs to 19 residues. CDR3 nucleotides: TGTGCCAGCAGCTTGAGTGGGAGCGGGAGGGCTGTGCTTTTCTACGAGCAGTACTTC. Its protein product is CASSLSGSGRAVLFYEQYF. Together with reference TRBV5-6 and TRBJ2-7, the CDR3 gives the full variable domain: DAGVTQSPTHLIKTRGQQVTLRCSPKSGHDTVSWYQQALGQGPQFIFQYYEEEERQRGNFPDRFSGHQFPNYSSELNVNALLLGDSALYLCASSLSGSGRAVLFYEQYFGPGTRLTVT.

J is TRBJ1-2 and V is TRBV5-4; D perhaps matches TRBD1 (6 bases). Trimming removed 0 bases at V and 6 bases at J, with 21 bases between. Germline-derived CDR1 and CDR2 are SGHNT and YYREEE (reference sequence). This CDR3 is built from 17 residues. The CDR3 spells CASSLAGSGRGWHGYTF. The CDR3 bases are TGTGCCAGCAGCTTGGCCGGCTCCGGCAGGGGCTGGCATGGCTACACCTTC. Variable domain in full (rest from reference TRBV5-4 and TRBJ1-2): ETGVTQSPTHLIKTRGQQVTLRCSSQSGHNTVSWYQQALGQGPQFIFQYYREEENGRGNFPPRFSGLQFPNYSSELNVNALELDDSALYLCASSLAGSGRGWHGYTFGSGTRLTVV.

The V gene is TRBV10-3, the J gene TRBJ1-1; D is uncertain. V lost 10 bases to trimming and J lost 0 bases, with 12 bases between them. CDR3 length: 13 amino acids. Per the germline V gene, CDR1 is ENHRY and CDR2 is SYGVKD. CDR3 region: CASQDLLNTEAFF. As DNA, the CDR3 is TGTGCCAGCCAGGACTTACTGAACACTGAAGCTTTCTTT.

This CDR3 is CASSSGLLAKGTDTQYF. The CDR3 coding sequence is TGCGCCAGCAGCTCGGGCCTACTAGCGAAAGGCACAGATACGCAGTATTTT. The genes are TRBV5-1 and TRBJ2-3, with TRBD2 identical over 7 bases. CDR1 is SGHRS and CDR2 is YFSETQ in the germline V gene. The CDR3 has 17 residues. Trimming removed 3 bases from V and 1 base from J; junction bases left unmatched: 11.

The chain is built from TRBV6-6 and TRBJ2-7; 8 bases align to TRBD2. The V segment lost 7 bases and the J segment 0 bases; nucleotides outside the gene matches: 8. The CDR3 is 15 residues long. Germline V gene sequence: CDR1 MNHNY, CDR2 SVGAGI (reference sequence). CDR3 sequence: CASKLLADHSYEQYF. Here the CDR3 DNA reads TGTGCCAGCAAACTACTAGCGGACCACTCCTACGAGCAGTACTTC.

The chain carries TRBV5-4 and TRBJ1-5; 7 nucleotides align to TRBD1. The CDR3 length is 16 residues. Germline CDR1 SGHNT, CDR2 YYREEE (reference sequence). V shed 0 bases, J shed 4 bases, and the junction held 7 bases outside the gene matches. The CDR3 loop is CASSLEGGRGNQPQHF. The CDR3 bases are TGTGCCAGCAGCTTGGAAGGGGGCAGGGGAAATCAGCCCCAGCATTTT.

In its sample, this clone was seen once. The gene calls are TRBV29-1 and TRBJ2-5; weak D call: TRBD1 (5 bases). The V end was cut by 7 bases, the J end by 6 bases, with 21 bases between. Germline V gives CDR1 SQVTM, CDR2 ANQGSEA. CDR3 length: 14 residues. The CDR3 coding sequence is TGCAGCGAAAGACCCATAGGGGATGGAAAGACCCAGTACTTC. Encoded protein: CSERPIGDGKTQYF.

The CDR3 sequence is CASRPGAGEKLFF. The CDR3 bases are TGTGCCAGCCGCCCCGGTGCGGGGGAAAAACTGTTTTTT. The V and J genes are TRBV6-6 and TRBJ1-4; D uncertain. The ends were cut back, 8 bases at V and 8 bases at J, with 15 bases in the middle. CDR1 MNHNY and CDR2 SVGAGI come from the germline V gene (reference sequence). The CDR3 spans 13 residues.

V usage is TRBV7-9 and J usage is TRBJ2-7; D ambiguous. Germline lookup yields CDR1 SEHNR and CDR2 FQNEAQ (reference sequence). Trimming took off 3 bases at V and 2 bases at J, with 8 bases between the two ends. CDR3 size: 13 residues. CDR3 amino acids: CASSFGGPYEQYF. For the CDR3, the DNA is TGTGCCAGCAGCTTCGGCGGCCCCTACGAGCAGTACTTC.

V gene TRBV19 combines with J gene TRBJ1-5; 11 positions match TRBD1. In germline, CDR1 is LNHDA, CDR2 SQIVND (reference sequence). V was clipped by 3 bases and J by 3 bases; unmatched bases: 7. This CDR3 contains 17 residues. CDR3 protein: CASSMRTGGMVNQPQHF. The CDR3 DNA sequence: TGTGCCAGTAGTATGAGGACAGGGGGCATGGTCAATCAGCCCCAGCATTTT.

This chain joins TRBV2 and TRBJ2-3, with 10 bases aligning to TRBD2. The CDR3 has 14 residues. The junction had 2 bases not matched to a gene; V was cut back by 7 bases and J by 1 base. The germline V gene encodes CDR1 SNHLY and CDR2 FYNNEI. CDR3 sequence reads: CASNGLAGTDTQYF. CDR3 DNA: TGTGCCAGCAACGGACTAGCGGGCACAGATACGCAGTATTTT.

This clone has a handful of counts. The rearrangement joins TRBV7-8 to TRBJ2-1; TRBD2 agrees at 9 bases. CDR1 is SGHVS and CDR2 is FQNEAQ in the germline V gene. The CDR3 runs 15 residues. Trimming removed 5 bases from V and 5 bases from J; junction bases left unmatched: 7. CDR3 region: CASSPQLAGHNEQFF. The CDR3 DNA follows: TGTGCCAGCAGCCCCCAGCTAGCGGGACACAATGAGCAGTTCTTC.

For the CDR3, the DNA is TGTGCCAGCAGTACGGGGAACATTCAGTACTTC. Protein: CASSTGNIQYF. The rearrangement links TRBV25-1 to TRBJ2-4, with D possibly TRBD2 on 5 matching bases. The V and J ends lost 5 bases and 7 bases respectively, with 6 bases between them. Germline loops: CDR1 MGHDK, CDR2 SYGVNS. This CDR3 comprises 11 residues.

This chain connects TRBV11-2 to TRBJ1-5; no definite D call. Germline CDR1 SGHAT, CDR2 FQNNGV. This CDR3 contains 14 residues. V lost 5 bases to trimming and J lost 3 bases, with 11 bases between them. CDR3 amino acids: CASSRGSVNQPQHF. As DNA, the CDR3 is TGTGCCAGCAGCCGAGGGTCTGTCAATCAGCCCCAGCATTTT.

The chain combines TRBV7-2 with TRBJ2-1; 7 bases match TRBD2. V dropped 1 base and J dropped 7; count of bases not matched to a gene: 7. The V gene's germline CDR1 is SGHTA and CDR2 FQGNSA. CDR3 length: 15 amino acids. The CDR3, as DNA: TGTGCCAGCAGCTTAGAGTCGGGAGGATTTAATGAGCAGTTCTTC. This encodes CASSLESGGFNEQFF.